This TCR beta chain was found in a study of CD8+CD57+ T cells in acquired aplastic anemia. Patients picked for sequencing had shown CD8+CD57+ cell expansion detected by flow cytometry. Among the patients, all had severe acquired aplastic anemia. No patient had been given any therapy when blood was sampled. The CDR3 covers 16 residues. The trim removed 5 bases at V and 3 bases at J, leaving 8 bases unmatched. Germline lookup yields CDR1 MNHNS and CDR2 SASEGT. Regarding this clonotype: What it recognizes is unknown.

Profiling that covered TCR beta VDJ and CDR3 relied on genomic DNA as its template. Each CDR3 protein is one row after TCRdb ran MiXCR on the reads. The repertoire has around 170,000 distinct CDR3 sequences, around 45% of them found once; the top ten carry about 9.5%. Overall study results and limits: The study found no significant CD8+ Simpson's diversity difference between patients and controls. Patients and controls shared twenty-nine CD8+ CDR3 sequences.

The sequenced sample consisted of sorted CD4+, CD8+, or CD8+CD57+ T cells (not recorded which) from PBMCs. V gene TRBV6-1 combines with J gene TRBJ2-5; TRBD2 aligns across 11 bases. The clonotype was recovered from a human donor with aplastic anemia. The CDR3 DNA sequence: TGTGCCAGCAGTAATCTAGCGGGAGGCCCCAAAGAGACCCAGTACTTC. It codes for CASSNLAGGPKETQYF.